This T cell receptor (beta chain) was observed in a study of chemoradiotherapy in HPV16-positive cancers. Study as a whole: Candidate HPV-specific T-cell clones and common TCR motifs came from functional assays in a couple of HPV16-positive patients.

The assay was immunoSEQ multiplex PCR, and TCRdb's table has in-frame clones only and misses some. The sample contains several thousand clones, approximately 95% of which appear only once. This clone was recorded once. No antigen is known for it. Whole-study results and caveats: In HPV16-positive patients, HPV-responsive T-cell expansion tracked better recurrence-free survival. Candidate HPV-specific clones and E7-related TCR motifs grew in tumor during treatment.

Germline loops: CDR1 MNHEY, CDR2 SVGAGI. The V gene lost 0 bases and the J gene lost 0 bases, with 9 bases spanning the gap. The CDR3 is made up of 15 amino acids. Sequenced material: tumor tissue, taken from a patient who underwent chemoradiotherapy. The sequence was obtained from a human donor with HPV-associated anogenital cancer. The chain carries TRBV6-5 and TRBJ2-7; D may be TRBD2 (5 bases). In DNA form, the CDR3 reads TGTGCCAGCAGTTACTCGAAGGCGGGCTCCTACGAGCAGTACTTC. Translated: CASSYSKAGSYEQYF.